The sample holds a few counts of the clone carrying this TCR beta chain. Its cognate antigen is unknown. Germline CDR1 and CDR2: DFQATT and SNEGSKA (reference sequence). V was clipped by 0 bases and J by 16 bases, with 13 bases between them. The CDR3 covers 12 residues. Per sample, extraction of total RNA gave at least 6 micrograms in every case. This specimen belongs to a study of blood T cells in healthy people across ages. Notes on the study in general: Per million T cells, TCR beta diversity dropped roughly linearly as age increased. Donors of long life had a larger count of naive CD4+ cells and greater diversity than aged donors.

A sample-barcoded 5' primer and a J-beta primer mix were used in a second PCR of about 7 to 11 cycles. In TCRdb, the 5' RACE reads were re-called with MiXCR into one record per CDR3 protein. The table has a few hundred thousand distinct CDR3 sequences, roughly half seen once. This receptor was identified in a man aged 55 to 70 in good health. The V and J genes are TRBV20-1 and TRBJ1-6; the D is unclear. Specimen: blood. CDR3 sequence: CSARDFETSLHF. DNA of the CDR3: TGCAGTGCTAGAGATTTTGAGACAAGTCTCCACTTT.